Described below is a single T cell receptor beta chain sequence and its context. The sample is drawn from a study of blood T cell repertoires in COVID-19. Background on the study: Spain, Italy and the United States supplied samples that represented acute and convalescent COVID-19. The analysed material was cDNA or gDNA that came from T cells, B-cell-depleted T cells, or PBMCs.

Seattle patients were enrolled during active infection and followed longitudinally. The germline gives CDR1 LNHNV, CDR2 YYDKDF (reference sequence). This CDR3 spans 13 amino acids. Trimming cost V 1 base and J 7 bases, with 8 bases left between them. How the authors handled the data: Amplification with reference gene primers provided the estimates of nucleated cell counts. TCRdb's copy holds only in-frame clones and misses some; the assay was immunoSEQ multiplex PCR. From that table come the V and J calls and clone size; the DNA was used to work out D and trimming. The sample shows tens of thousands of clones, around nine tenths of them seen only once.

The chain is built from TRBV15 and TRBJ2-1; tentative D call: TRBD2 (5 bases). Sample: peripheral blood. The origin of this receptor is a woman aged 55-69 years with COVID-19, enrolled during active disease. CDR3 protein: CATSRGGRNEQFF. In DNA form, the CDR3 reads TGTGCCACCAGCAGAGGAGGGCGGAATGAGCAGTTCTTC.